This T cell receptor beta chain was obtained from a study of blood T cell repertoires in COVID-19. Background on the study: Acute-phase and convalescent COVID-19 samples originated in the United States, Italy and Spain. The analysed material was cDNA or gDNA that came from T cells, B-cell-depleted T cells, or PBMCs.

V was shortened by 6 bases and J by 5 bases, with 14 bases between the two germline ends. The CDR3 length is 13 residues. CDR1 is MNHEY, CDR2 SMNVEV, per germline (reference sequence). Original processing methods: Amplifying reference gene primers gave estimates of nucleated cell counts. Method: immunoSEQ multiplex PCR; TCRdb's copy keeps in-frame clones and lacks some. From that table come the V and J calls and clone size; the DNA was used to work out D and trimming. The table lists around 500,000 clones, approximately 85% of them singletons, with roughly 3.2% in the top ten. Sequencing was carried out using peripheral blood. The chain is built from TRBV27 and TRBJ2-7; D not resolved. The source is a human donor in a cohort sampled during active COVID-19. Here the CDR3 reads CASSRVGAHEQYF. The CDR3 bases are TGTGCCAGCAGCCGGGTAGGAGCGCACGAGCAGTACTTC.